A single sample gave rise to the 23 T cell receptor beta chains below, sequenced in a study of blood T cells in healthy people across ages. Using a J-beta primer mix together with a sample-barcoded 5' primer, a second PCR was run for roughly 7 to 12 cycles. TCRdb processed the 5' RACE reads anew with MiXCR; each CDR3 protein has one entry. The repertoire holds 1.5 million to 2 million distinct CDR3 sequences, about 31% seen once, with approximately 10% in the top ten. The sample comprised blood. These receptors all stem from a young woman in good health.

The chain has TRBV28 and TRBJ2-7, with unresolved D. V shed 6 bases and J shed 0 bases, with 15 bases lying between them. The CDR3 has 15 amino acids. Germline-derived CDR1 and CDR2 are MDHEN and SYDVKM. Here the CDR3 reads CASSLQDLSSYEQYF. DNA for the CDR3: TGTGCCAGCAGCCTCCAGGACCTTAGCTCCTACGAGCAGTACTTC. Combining the CDR3 with reference TRBV28 and TRBJ2-7 gives the whole variable domain DVKVTQSSRYLVKRTGEKVFLECVQDMDHENMFWYRQDPGLGLRLIYFSYDVKMKEKGDIPEGYSVSREKKERFSLILESASTNQTSMYLCASSLQDLSSYEQYFGPGTRLTVT.

This clonotype occurred a few times. V is TRBV7-3 and J is TRBJ2-1; 10 bases line up with TRBD2. The junction had 3 bases not matched to a gene; V was cut back by 5 bases and J by 2 bases. The CDR3 consists of 15 residues. Germline values: CDR1 SGHTA, CDR2 FQGTGA. CDR3 bases: TGTGCCAGCAGCAAGAGCGGGGGGGCCTACAATGAGCAGTTCTTC. Protein: CASSKSGGAYNEQFF. The complete variable domain, with remaining parts taken from reference TRBV7-3 and TRBJ2-1, reads GAGVSQTPSNKVTEKGKYVELRCDPISGHTALYWYRQSLGQGPEFLIYFQGTGAADDSGLPNDRFFAVRPEGSVSTLKIQRTERGDSAVYLCASSKSGGAYNEQFFGPGTRLTVL.

This clonotype has a handful of counts. This chain links TRBV3-1 with TRBJ2-2; 9 nucleotides match TRBD1. Trimming removed 1 base from V and 7 bases from J; junction bases left unmatched: 10. In germline, CDR1 is LGHDT, CDR2 YNNKEL (reference sequence). The CDR3 totals 17 residues. The CDR3 reads CASSQGKKGQGSGELFF. The CDR3 region has the DNA TGTGCCAGCAGCCAAGGAAAAAAGGGACAGGGAAGCGGGGAGCTGTTTTTT.

Concerning this clonotype itself: A much larger clone is a single base away; this may be a read error. This chain uses TRBV6-5 with TRBJ2-7; D possibly corresponds to TRBD1 (6 bases). Germline CDR1 is MNHEY and CDR2 is SVGAGI. CDR3 size: 13 residues. Trimming removed 8 bases at V and 3 bases at J, with 14 bases between. The CDR3 protein is CASVTGSSYEQYF. In DNA form, the CDR3 reads TGTGCCAGCGTCACAGGGTCGAGCTACGAGCAGTACTTC.

The chain combines TRBV9 with TRBJ2-5; 9 nucleotides align to TRBD1. The germline V gene has CDR1 SGDLS and CDR2 YYNGEE. The CDR3 length is 15 residues. V lost 1 base and J lost 5; bases outside the gene matches: 6. The CDR3 DNA sequence: TGTGCCAGCAGCGTATACAGGGGGCGAGACGAGACCCAGTACTTC. Translated, it gives CASSVYRGRDETQYF.

A note on this clonotype: Just one base apart from a much larger clone, this may be a read error. The rearrangement uses TRBV4-1 and TRBJ2-7; D possibly corresponds to TRBD2 (5 bases). The J call is doubtful: the DNA matches TRBJ2-5 better. The CDR3 covers 14 residues. CDR1 and CDR2 from the germline V gene are MGHRA and YSYEKL. The CDR3 protein is CASSQDGDWETQYF. CDR3 sequence (DNA): TGCGCCAGCAGCCAAGACGGGGATTGGGAGACCCAGTACTTC.

This clonotype showed up just a few times. The rearrangement links TRBV12-3 or TRBV12-4 to TRBJ2-7; 9 nucleotides align to TRBD2. J was trimmed by 2 bases and V by 6 bases; bases with no gene match: 14. CDR3 length equals 17 residues. The CDR3 is CASSRRGAGGPAYEQYF. CDR3 bases: TGTGCCAGCAGCAGAAGGGGAGCGGGGGGTCCCGCCTACGAGCAGTACTTC.

As concerns this clonotype: A junction end diverges from the germline sequence, so it may reflect a read error. The V and J genes are TRBV6-1 and TRBJ2-7; D perhaps matches TRBD2 (7 bases). Germline CDR1 reads MNHNS; CDR2 reads SASEGT. The CDR3 contains 13 residues. CDR3 region: CAGRGGTLHEQDF. The CDR3 nucleotides are TGTGCCGGGAGGGGGGGCACCCTCCACGAGCAGGACTTC.

This CDR3 reads CASNRAATNEKLFF. DNA of the CDR3: TGTGCCAGCAACAGGGCGGCAACTAATGAAAAACTGTTTTTT. This chain joins TRBV2 and TRBJ1-4; D possibly corresponds to TRBD1 (6 bases). CDR1 is SNHLY, CDR2 FYNNEI, per germline. This CDR3 has 14 residues. Trimming took 7 bases from V and 0 from J, leaving 9 bases between them.

J is TRBJ1-1 and V is TRBV20-1; D call uncertain. The CDR3 loop spans 13 amino acids. The ends were cut back, 5 bases at V and 7 bases at J, with 17 bases in the middle. The germline CDR1 and CDR2 sequences are DFQATT and SNEGSKA (reference sequence). The CDR3 coding sequence is TGCAGTGCTCGTCACGACGCCTACGGTGAAGCTTTCTTT. It translates to CSARHDAYGEAFF.

This clonotype was seen more than once but under ten times. V gene TRBV4-2 combines with J gene TRBJ2-7; a weak D match, TRBD1 (5 bases). Germline values: CDR1 LGHNA, CDR2 YNFKEQ. There are 13 residues in the CDR3. V gave up 1 base and J gave up 6 bases, with 10 bases separating them. This chain's CDR3 is CASSQAPDSEQYF. The DNA of the CDR3 is TGTGCCAGCAGCCAAGCCCCCGACAGCGAGCAGTACTTC.

The chain links TRBV7-8 to TRBJ2-5, with D maybe TRBD1 (6 bases). The CDR3 covers 14 residues. The V end lost 4 bases, the J end lost 4 bases, and 13 bases lay between the germline ends. Germline V gene data show CDR1 as SGHVS and CDR2 as FQNEAQ. This CDR3 is CASSSQGKGETQYF. CDR3 DNA sequence: TGTGCCAGCAGCTCCCAGGGGAAGGGAGAGACCCAGTACTTC.

CDR3 nucleotides: TGTGCCATCAGTGAGTCGCGGGGTGACACCGGGGAGCTGTTTTTT. Its translation is CAISESRGDTGELFF. The chain combines TRBV10-3 with TRBJ2-2; D may be TRBD2 (6 bases). Germline CDR1 is ENHRY and CDR2 is SYGVKD. The CDR3 extends over 15 amino acids. V was cut by 0 bases and J by 3 bases, with 8 bases left in between.

This clonotype was seen a single time. The chain employs TRBV19 and TRBJ1-1, with 7 bases aligning to TRBD1. V lost 4 bases to trimming and J lost 2 bases; unmatched junction nucleotides: 10. The CDR3 is 16 residues long. Germline V lookup: CDR1 LNHDA, CDR2 SQIVND (reference sequence). In nucleotides, the CDR3 is TGTGCCAGTAGTACGGCGGGTCACAGGGGAAACACTGAAGCTTTCTTT. Its protein is CASSTAGHRGNTEAFF.

Many counts were recorded for this clonotype. The J gene is TRBJ2-6, the V gene TRBV21-1. TRBV21-1 is noted as a pseudogene. The CDR3 runs 12 residues. The CDR3 DNA follows: TGTGCCACCAGATCTGGGGCCAACGTCCTGACTTTC. It encodes CATRSGANVLTF.

This clonotype was detected only a few times. The chain employs TRBV11-1 and TRBJ2-7, with D unclear. Germline lookup yields CDR1 SGHAT and CDR2 FQDESV (reference sequence). This CDR3 is 14 amino acids long. The V and J ends lost 5 bases and 2 bases respectively, with 13 bases between them. CDR3: CASSQETTAYEQYF. In DNA form, the CDR3 reads TGTGCCAGCAGCCAGGAGACAACCGCCTACGAGCAGTACTTC.

Only a few counts were recorded for this clonotype. The chain carries TRBV30 and TRBJ2-3; 15 nucleotides line up with TRBD2. The CDR3 contains 17 residues. The junction had 3 bases not matched to a gene; V was cut back by 2 bases and J by 0 bases. Germline values: CDR1 GTSNPN, CDR2 SVGIG (reference sequence). This CDR3 is CAWSLGLAGGSTDTQYF. CDR3 bases: TGTGCCTGGAGTTTGGGACTAGCGGGGGGAAGCACAGATACGCAGTATTTT.

This chain links TRBV20-1 with TRBJ1-1; D is unresolved. CDR1 is DFQATT and CDR2 is SNEGSKA in the germline V gene (reference sequence). Trimming took off 3 bases at V and 6 bases at J, with 14 bases between the two ends. CDR3 length equals 13 residues. The CDR3: CSARGFSGAEAFF. CDR3 DNA sequence: TGCAGTGCTAGGGGGTTTAGTGGCGCTGAAGCTTTCTTT.

This clonotype was detected ten times or more. The V and J genes are TRBV13 and TRBJ2-7; TRBD2 agrees at 12 bases. Unmatched junction bases numbered 4, after V lost 3 bases and J lost 4 bases. Germline lookup yields CDR1 PRHDT and CDR2 FYEKMQ (reference sequence). The CDR3 has 15 residues. DNA for the CDR3: TGTGCCAGCAGCTTGTGGACTAGCGGGACGTACGAGCAGTACTTC. Translation gives CASSLWTSGTYEQYF.

The chain joins TRBV7-9 to TRBJ1-1; no definite D call. Germline V gene lookup returns CDR1 SEHNR and CDR2 FQNEAQ (reference sequence). Between the trimmed V and J ends, which lost 1 base and 4 bases, there was a span of 13 bases. The CDR3 sequence is 15 residues long. In nucleotides, the CDR3 is TGTGCCAGCAGCTTAGGTCCGGGTAAGGCCACTGAAGCTTTCTTT. Translated: CASSLGPGKATEAFF.

J is TRBJ1-4 and V is TRBV7-2; possibly TRBD1 for D (5 bases). V lost 4 bases and J lost 9, with 12 bases in between. CDR1 is SGHTA and CDR2 is FQGNSA in the germline V gene. This CDR3 spans 13 amino acids. CDR3 sequence reads: CASSSGVRKKLFF. The DNA of the CDR3 is TGTGCCAGCAGCTCGGGGGTGCGAAAAAAACTGTTTTTT.

This clonotype came up many times. This rearrangement joins TRBV7-2 to TRBJ2-3; TRBD2 matches 10 bases. This CDR3 is built from 16 residues. V was clipped by 2 bases and J by 2 bases; unmatched bases: 4. CDR1 and CDR2 (germline): SGHTA, FQGNSA. The CDR3 nucleotides read TGTGCCAGCAGCTTAAGCGGGAGGGCCCCCACAGATACGCAGTATTTT. It specifies CASSLSGRAPTDTQYF.

This chain connects TRBV20-1 to TRBJ1-1; D uncertain. The CDR3 extends over 13 amino acids. V was cut by 1 base and J by 1 base, with 7 bases left in between. Germline-derived CDR1 and CDR2 are DFQATT and SNEGSKA (reference sequence). CDR3 sequence (DNA): TGCAGTGCTAGAGGGCACGGGAACACTGAAGCTTTCTTT. Translated, it gives CSARGHGNTEAFF.